Listed below are T cell receptor beta chains from one sample, sequenced in a study of T cells in Graves' hyperthyroidism and ophthalmopathy. TCRdb recomputed calls from the multiplex PCR reads with MiXCR, one row per CDR3 protein. This repertoire shows under 350,000 distinct CDR3 sequences, about a sixth found once; its top ten account for around 57%. Sequencing input: blood. These receptor sequences come from a woman in her fifties or sixties with Graves' ophthalmopathy. CDR3s include the opening cysteine and the closing phenylalanine or tryptophan. The order of the fields is CDR3 DNA, CDR3 protein, D gene, clone size, J gene, V gene. The D gene is left open where the match is weak. Clone size is not always given. Where it is, it says once, few, many or a class for expanded clones.

cdr3_nt: TGCGCCAGCTCCCCCGCCGGGAGCTCCTACAATGAGCAGTTCTTC; cdr3_aa: CASSPAGSSYNEQFF; d_call: -; clone_size: few; j_call: TRBJ2-1; v_call: TRBV4-3
cdr3_nt: TGTGCCAGCAGCGTAGGGGAGGGGGGACCGGCCGAGCAGTACTTC; cdr3_aa: CASSVGEGGPAEQYF; d_call: -; clone_size: -; j_call: TRBJ2-7; v_call: TRBV9
cdr3_nt: TGCAGTGCTATTGCCGCGTATGAGGGGACAGGTTTAGGGAGCAATCAGCCCCAGCATTTT; cdr3_aa: CSAIAAYEGTGLGSNQPQHF; d_call: TRBD1; clone_size: many; j_call: TRBJ1-5; v_call: TRBV20-1
cdr3_nt: TGCGCCAGCAGCTCCCCGGGACAGAAATACTATGGCTACACCTTC; cdr3_aa: CASSSPGQKYYGYTF; d_call: TRBD1; clone_size: -; j_call: TRBJ1-2; v_call: TRBV5-1
cdr3_nt: TGTGCCAGCAGTGCGCCGGGACAGGGGAAAACTGAAGCTTTCTTT; cdr3_aa: CASSAPGQGKTEAFF; d_call: TRBD1; clone_size: many; j_call: TRBJ1-1; v_call: TRBV6-2/TRBV6-3
cdr3_nt: TGCGCCAGCAGCTTGGAGCGTAGCAATCAGCCCCAGCATTTT; cdr3_aa: CASSLERSNQPQHF; d_call: -; clone_size: -; j_call: TRBJ1-5; v_call: TRBV5-1
cdr3_nt: TGTGCCAGCAGCCAGGCTGCAGGGGGTTCCTACGAGCAGTACTTC; cdr3_aa: CASSQAAGGSYEQYF; d_call: TRBD1; clone_size: many; j_call: TRBJ2-7; v_call: TRBV7-9
cdr3_nt: TGCGCCAGCTGGCGCGACAAGAACACTGAAGCTTTCTTT; cdr3_aa: CASWRDKNTEAFF; d_call: -; clone_size: many; j_call: TRBJ1-1; v_call: TRBV5-1
cdr3_nt: TGTGCCAGCAGCTTTCGTCGCGCCGGGCAGGGGAATGGCGAGCAGTACTTC; cdr3_aa: CASSFRRAGQGNGEQYF; d_call: -; clone_size: few; j_call: TRBJ2-7; v_call: TRBV7-6
cdr3_nt: TGCGCCAGCAGCACGGGAGAAAGAAGCACAGATACGCAGTATTTT; cdr3_aa: CASSTGERSTDTQYF; d_call: -; clone_size: many; j_call: TRBJ2-3; v_call: TRBV5-1
cdr3_nt: TGTGCCAGCAAGGACGAAAATGAGCAGTTCTTC; cdr3_aa: CASKDENEQFF; d_call: -; clone_size: many; j_call: TRBJ2-1; v_call: TRBV27
cdr3_nt: TGCGCCAGCAGCCAAGAAGGGACAGGGCAGAACTATGGCTACACCTTC; cdr3_aa: CASSQEGTGQNYGYTF; d_call: TRBD1; clone_size: few; j_call: TRBJ1-2; v_call: TRBV4-1
cdr3_nt: TGCGCCAGCAGCCAAGGATCGGCGGGGGGGTTCCAATTCGAGCAGTACTTC; cdr3_aa: CASSQGSAGGFQFEQYF; d_call: TRBD2; clone_size: -; j_call: TRBJ2-7; v_call: TRBV4-3
cdr3_nt: TGTGCCAGCAGCTTAGAGGCTAGGACAGAATACCTGGATACGCAGTATTTT; cdr3_aa: CASSLEARTEYLDTQYF; d_call: -; clone_size: many; j_call: TRBJ2-3; v_call: TRBV7-2
cdr3_nt: TGTGCCAGCAGATGGGACAGGGAGGAACTGTTTTTT; cdr3_aa: CASRWDREELFF; d_call: TRBD1; clone_size: -; j_call: TRBJ1-4; v_call: TRBV2
cdr3_nt: TGTGCCAGCAGCTTAATACGCGGGCCGGGGGAGACCCAGTACTTC; cdr3_aa: CASSLIRGPGETQYF; d_call: -; clone_size: many; j_call: TRBJ2-5; v_call: TRBV7-2
cdr3_nt: TGTGCCAGCAGCCAAATGGGGGAGCAGTTCTTC; cdr3_aa: CASSQMGEQFF; d_call: -; clone_size: many; j_call: TRBJ2-1; v_call: TRBV3-1
cdr3_nt: TGTGCCAGCAGACCAACCACCCTCTCTGGGGCCAACGTCCTGACTTTC; cdr3_aa: CASRPTTLSGANVLTF; d_call: -; clone_size: -; j_call: TRBJ2-6; v_call: TRBV28
cdr3_nt: TGTGCCAGCAGGGTAGACGACATCTCTGGGGCCAACGTCCTGACTTTC; cdr3_aa: CASRVDDISGANVLTF; d_call: -; clone_size: -; j_call: TRBJ2-6; v_call: TRBV12-3/TRBV12-4
cdr3_nt: TGTGCCAGCAGCTCAGACAGTGGGGCCAACGTCCTGACTTTC; cdr3_aa: CASSSDSGANVLTF; d_call: -; clone_size: many; j_call: TRBJ2-6; v_call: TRBV7-2
cdr3_nt: TGTGCCAGCAGTGAAACAGGTCCCATGGGGGAGCAGTACTTC; cdr3_aa: CASSETGPMGEQYF; d_call: -; clone_size: many; j_call: TRBJ2-7; v_call: TRBV2
cdr3_nt: TGCAGCGTTTCCTTCGGGGGCTGGGAGACCCAGTACTTC; cdr3_aa: CSVSFGGWETQYF; d_call: -; clone_size: -; j_call: TRBJ2-5; v_call: TRBV29-1
cdr3_nt: TGTGCCAGCAGCTCCCTGACTAGCGGGGGTTACGAGCAGTACTTC; cdr3_aa: CASSSLTSGGYEQYF; d_call: TRBD2; clone_size: many; j_call: TRBJ2-7; v_call: TRBV7-9
cdr3_nt: TGCGCCAGCAGCCAAGATTTGCACTACGAGCAGTACTTC; cdr3_aa: CASSQDLHYEQYF; d_call: -; clone_size: few; j_call: TRBJ2-7; v_call: TRBV4-1
cdr3_nt: TGCGCCAGCAGCCAAAAAGTGTCGGACACAGATACGCAGTATTTT; cdr3_aa: CASSQKVSDTDTQYF; d_call: -; clone_size: -; j_call: TRBJ2-3; v_call: TRBV4-3
cdr3_nt: TGTGCCAGCTCCTCTTCAGGGGGGTCCGGACAAGGCTACACCTTC; cdr3_aa: CASSSSGGSGQGYTF; d_call: TRBD1; clone_size: -; j_call: TRBJ1-2; v_call: TRBV18
cdr3_nt: TGTGCCACCAGCAGGGCTGACAGGAGCAATGAAAAACTGTTTTTT; cdr3_aa: CATSRADRSNEKLFF; d_call: -; clone_size: many; j_call: TRBJ1-4; v_call: TRBV15
cdr3_nt: TGTGCCAGCAGCGTGTATGGGACACCCCTCCACTTT; cdr3_aa: CASSVYGTPLHF; d_call: -; clone_size: -; j_call: TRBJ1-6; v_call: TRBV9
cdr3_nt: TGCAGCACGAAACCCCGGGACACGATAAGCTACGAGCAGTACTTC; cdr3_aa: CSTKPRDTISYEQYF; d_call: -; clone_size: -; j_call: TRBJ2-7; v_call: TRBV20-1
cdr3_nt: TGTGCCAGCAGCTTTGAAACAGGGTCATGGACCCAGTACTTC; cdr3_aa: CASSFETGSWTQYF; d_call: -; clone_size: -; j_call: TRBJ2-5; v_call: TRBV5-5
cdr3_nt: TGTGCCAGCAGCCAAGCGATTGTTGTCTCTGGAAACACCATATATTTT; cdr3_aa: CASSQAIVVSGNTIYF; d_call: -; clone_size: few; j_call: TRBJ1-3; v_call: TRBV4-2
cdr3_nt: TGTGCCAGCAGCTACAACGGGGGCGCGAGAGGCTACACCTTC; cdr3_aa: CASSYNGGARGYTF; d_call: -; clone_size: -; j_call: TRBJ1-2; v_call: TRBV7-2
cdr3_nt: TGCAGTGCCGGCGAAACAGCGAGAACGGGTGGCTACACCTTC; cdr3_aa: CSAGETARTGGYTF; d_call: -; clone_size: -; j_call: TRBJ1-2; v_call: TRBV20-1
cdr3_nt: TGTGCCGGCGACAGGGGGACCTCTAGCACAGATACGCAGTATTTT; cdr3_aa: CAGDRGTSSTDTQYF; d_call: TRBD1; clone_size: few; j_call: TRBJ2-3; v_call: TRBV6-1
cdr3_nt: TGTGCCAGCAGTTACTGGAGGGGGTACCAAGAGACCCAGTACTTC; cdr3_aa: CASSYWRGYQETQYF; d_call: -; clone_size: -; j_call: TRBJ2-5; v_call: TRBV6-6
cdr3_nt: TGTGCCAGCAGCATCCGCAGGGGGGATAATTCACCCCTCCACTTT; cdr3_aa: CASSIRRGDNSPLHF; d_call: TRBD1; clone_size: few; j_call: TRBJ1-6; v_call: TRBV6-2/TRBV6-3
cdr3_nt: TGTGCCAGCAGCTTGGCGCGGATGAGCACAGATACGCAGTATTTT; cdr3_aa: CASSLARMSTDTQYF; d_call: -; clone_size: many; j_call: TRBJ2-3; v_call: TRBV5-6
cdr3_nt: TGTGCCTGGACTGATAGCGGGAGGAACCAGTTCTTC; cdr3_aa: CAWTDSGRNQFF; d_call: TRBD2; clone_size: few; j_call: TRBJ2-1; v_call: TRBV30
cdr3_nt: TGTGCCACCAGCAGAGAAGCCGGGCCATGGACTGAAGCTTTCTTT; cdr3_aa: CATSREAGPWTEAFF; d_call: -; clone_size: many; j_call: TRBJ1-1; v_call: TRBV15
cdr3_nt: TGCAGTGCCGCGTACGAAGCGGCAGATACGCAGTATTTT; cdr3_aa: CSAAYEAADTQYF; d_call: -; clone_size: many; j_call: TRBJ2-3; v_call: TRBV20-1
cdr3_nt: TGCAGTGCCACGGACAGCCCTTCGTCTGGAAACACCATATATTTT; cdr3_aa: CSATDSPSSGNTIYF; d_call: -; clone_size: many; j_call: TRBJ1-3; v_call: TRBV20-1
cdr3_nt: TGTGCCAGCAGCTTATCCGGCTACCGTGGCACAGATACGCAGTATTTT; cdr3_aa: CASSLSGYRGTDTQYF; d_call: -; clone_size: many; j_call: TRBJ2-3; v_call: TRBV7-2
cdr3_nt: TGCAGTGCTAGAGGCGGGCGGGGGAAACCAGATACGCAGTATTTT; cdr3_aa: CSARGGRGKPDTQYF; d_call: TRBD2; clone_size: many; j_call: TRBJ2-3; v_call: TRBV20-1
cdr3_nt: TGTGCCAGCAGCTTGGAACCCCCGGGGGCCGTTGAGCAGTTCTTC; cdr3_aa: CASSLEPPGAVEQFF; d_call: -; clone_size: -; j_call: TRBJ2-1; v_call: TRBV5-6
cdr3_nt: TGTGCCAGTAGCTACAGGGGGCTGGAAGATACGCAGTATTTT; cdr3_aa: CASSYRGLEDTQYF; d_call: TRBD1; clone_size: many; j_call: TRBJ2-3; v_call: TRBV19
cdr3_nt: TGCAGTGCTAGAGGCGTGACCCAGTCTGGAAACACCATATATTTT; cdr3_aa: CSARGVTQSGNTIYF; d_call: -; clone_size: -; j_call: TRBJ1-3; v_call: TRBV20-1
cdr3_nt: TGTGCCAGTGGACTAGCGGGAGTGGACGAGCAGTACTTC; cdr3_aa: CASGLAGVDEQYF; d_call: TRBD2; clone_size: many; j_call: TRBJ2-7; v_call: TRBV10-3